The 12 T cell receptor beta chains reported below all come from one sample, sequenced in a study of STAT5B mutations in CD4+ large granular lymphocyte leukemia. The protocol was immunoSEQ multiplex PCR, while the TCRdb copy is restricted to in-frame clones and leaves out a portion. The table includes approximately 49,000 clones, roughly two thirds detected once. The sequenced sample was CD4+ T cells from blood buffy coats. The receptor set was obtained from a human donor in good health.

The chain uses TRBV10-3 and TRBJ2-1; 8 bases fit TRBD1. After removal of 2 bases from V and 3 bases from J, the junction contained 3 bases not matched to a gene. CDR3 length equals 15 residues. The germline V gene has CDR1 ENHRY and CDR2 SYGVKD. The CDR3 DNA is TGTGCCATCAGTGAGCCGGGACAGGTCTACAATGAGCAGTTCTTC. Protein: CAISEPGQVYNEQFF.

This clone was seen once. The genes are TRBV6-1 and TRBJ2-7; no definite D call. Germline V CDR1 and CDR2: MNHNS, SASEGT. The CDR3 spans 14 residues. V was pared by 2 bases and J by 0 bases, with 8 bases between. This CDR3 is CASSELRNSYEQYF. The CDR3 bases are TGTGCCAGCAGTGAACTCAGAAACTCCTACGAGCAGTACTTC.

The chain recombines TRBV6-5 with TRBJ1-5, with a weak D call TRBD1 (5 bases). V gave up 6 bases and J gave up 2 bases, with 14 bases separating them. The V gene's germline CDR1 is MNHEY and CDR2 SVGAGI. CDR3 size: 15 residues. The CDR3, as DNA: TGTGCCAGCAGGTCCAGCCAGGGAGGCAATCAGCCCCAGCATTTT. It specifies CASRSSQGGNQPQHF.

The V gene is TRBV2, the J gene TRBJ1-6; D may be TRBD1 (5 bases). CDR1 SNHLY and CDR2 FYNNEI come from the germline V gene. V lost 3 bases, J lost 7 bases, and 13 bases lay in between. CDR3 length: 15 amino acids. The CDR3 nucleotides read TGTGCCAGCAGTGAGACAGATCCTTCCAATTCACCCCTCCACTTT. Translation: CASSETDPSNSPLHF.

V is TRBV5-1 and J is TRBJ2-7; D is perhaps TRBD2 (6 bases). Trimming removed 0 bases from V and 5 bases from J, with 12 bases in between. The CDR3 is 14 residues long. Per germline, CDR1 SGHRS and CDR2 YFSETQ. The CDR3 nucleotides are TGCGCCAGCAGCTTGGGGTTTGGGGAGGACGAGCAGTACGTC. It is translated as CASSLGFGEDEQYV.

The rearrangement links TRBV9 to TRBJ2-5; TRBD1 matches 7 bases. V was pared by 0 bases and J by 3 bases, with 2 bases of the junction left unmatched. Germline values: CDR1 SGDLS, CDR2 YYNGEE. This CDR3 is 14 amino acids long. CDR3 sequence (DNA): TGTGCCAGCAGCGTAGCTACAGGGGAAGAGACCCAGTACTTC. It is translated as CASSVATGEETQYF.

The chain joins TRBV28 to TRBJ1-2, with TRBD1 identical over 8 bases. Germline assignment: CDR1 MDHEN and CDR2 SYDVKM. Trimming removed 5 bases from V and 6 bases from J; junction bases left unmatched: 11. This CDR3 region has 15 residues. CDR3 DNA sequence: TGTGCCAGCAGTCGCTCCCTTTGGACAGGGAATGGCTACACCTTC. Amino acid sequence: CASSRSLWTGNGYTF.

This clone came up a few times. The chain has TRBV19 and TRBJ2-1; D perhaps matches TRBD1 (5 bases). CDR3 length: 16 residues. In germline, CDR1 is LNHDA, CDR2 SQIVND (reference sequence). V was cut by 1 base and J by 2 bases, with 12 bases left in between. The CDR3 protein is CASSIARAGPYNEQFF. The CDR3 nucleotides are TGTGCCAGTAGTATAGCCAGGGCCGGTCCCTACAATGAGCAGTTCTTC.

The chain employs TRBV6-4 and TRBJ1-2; TRBD1 is a possible D gene (6 bases). The germline V gene has CDR1 MRHNA and CDR2 SNTAGT. The CDR3 sequence is 13 residues long. V gave up 0 bases and J gave up 8 bases, with 10 bases separating them. CDR3 loop: CASSDSAGVGYTF. The CDR3 DNA sequence: TGTGCCAGCAGTGACTCGGCAGGGGTCGGCTACACCTTC.

The V call is TRBV27, the J call TRBJ2-7, with D possibly matching TRBD1 (5 bases). Germline CDR1 is MNHEY and CDR2 is SMNVEV (reference sequence). This CDR3 spans 12 amino acids. The V end lost 9 bases, the J end lost 5 bases, and 14 bases lay between the germline ends. The CDR3 nucleotides are TGTGCCAGACTCCGACAGTTCGACGAGCAGTACGTC. Protein sequence: CARLRQFDEQYV.

V usage is TRBV2 and J usage is TRBJ1-6; D possibly corresponds to TRBD1 (5 bases). Looked up from germline, CDR1 is SNHLY and CDR2 is FYNNEI. V was cut by 6 bases and J by 7 bases, with 13 bases left in between. This CDR3 region has 14 residues. CDR3 residues: CASRLDSLNSPLHF. In DNA, the CDR3 is TGTGCCAGCAGACTCGACAGCCTAAATTCACCCCTCCACTTT.

The J gene is TRBJ1-5, the V gene TRBV6-5; 8 bases map to TRBD1. V shed 6 bases, J shed 3 bases, and the junction held 7 bases outside the gene matches. The CDR3 totals 15 residues. Germline assignment: CDR1 MNHEY and CDR2 SVGAGI. The CDR3 DNA reads as TGTGCCAGCAGACTAGACAGGGGAGCCAATCAGCCCCAGCATTTT. This codes for CASRLDRGANQPQHF.